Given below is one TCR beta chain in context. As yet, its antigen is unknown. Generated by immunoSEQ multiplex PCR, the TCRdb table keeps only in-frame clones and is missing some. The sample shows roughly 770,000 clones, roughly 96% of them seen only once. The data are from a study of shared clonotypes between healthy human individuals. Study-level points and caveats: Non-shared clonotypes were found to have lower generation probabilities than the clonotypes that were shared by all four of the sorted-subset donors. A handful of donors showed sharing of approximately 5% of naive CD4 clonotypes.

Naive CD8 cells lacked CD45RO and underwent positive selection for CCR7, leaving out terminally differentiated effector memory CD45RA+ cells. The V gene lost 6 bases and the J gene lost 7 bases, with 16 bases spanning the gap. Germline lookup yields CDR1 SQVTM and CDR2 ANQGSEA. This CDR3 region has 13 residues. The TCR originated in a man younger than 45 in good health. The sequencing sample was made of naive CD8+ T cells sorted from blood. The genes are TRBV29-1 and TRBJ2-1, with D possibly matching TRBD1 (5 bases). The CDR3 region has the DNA TGCAGCGTCGCTACCAGGGCGGAGAATGAGCAGTTCTTC. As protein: CSVATRAENEQFF.